Listed below are T cell receptor beta chains from one sample, sequenced in a study of follicular helper T cells after annual influenza vaccination. Clones were read by immunoSEQ multiplex PCR, and TCRdb kept only the in-frame ones, dropping some. The sample yields around 9,500 clones, about 86% seen once. The sequencing used CXCR5- memory CD4+ T cells sorted from blood, collected 7 days after influenza vaccination. The receptors originated from an adult who received the influenza vaccine. Both conserved end residues are part of each CDR3. The D gene is left open where the match is weak. The size field is filled for only some rows; it gives once, few, many or a size class.

d_call,j_call,v_call,clone_size,cdr3_length,cdr3_aa,cdr3_nt
TRBD2,TRBJ2-2,TRBV5-1,.,16,CASSPGGRTNTGELFF,TGCGCCAGCAGCCCCGGGGGGAGGACGAACACCGGGGAGCTGTTTTTT
TRBD1,TRBJ2-7,TRBV9,once,14,CASSPGQGIYEQYF,TGTGCCAGCAGCCCGGGACAGGGGATCTACGAGCAGTACTTC
.,TRBJ1-5,TRBV28,.,13,CASSLPVNQPQHF,TGTGCCAGCAGTTTGCCCGTGAATCAGCCCCAGCATTTT
TRBD1,TRBJ1-2,TRBV7-2,.,16,CASSLASDRGNYGYTF,TGTGCCAGCAGCTTAGCGTCCGACAGGGGTAACTATGGCTACACCTTC
.,TRBJ2-1,TRBV7-9,.,15,CASSLGLPAYNEQFF,TGTGCCAGCAGCTTAGGTCTCCCAGCCTACAATGAGCAGTTCTTC
TRBD2,TRBJ2-3,TRBV28,.,15,CASSHPTSGGRTQYF,TGTGCCAGCAGTCACCCGACTAGCGGGGGAAGGACGCAGTATTTT
.,TRBJ1-2,TRBV6-1,.,16,CASSEPSVLGLHGYTF,TGTGCCAGCAGTGAACCCTCAGTGTTGGGCCTTCATGGCTACACCTTC
TRBD2,TRBJ2-7,TRBV4-3,.,15,CASSQEHGRGGEQYF,TGCGCCAGCAGCCAAGAGCACGGGAGGGGGGGGGAGCAGTACTTC
TRBD1,TRBJ2-1,TRBV25-1,.,15,CASSAEQGVSDEQFF,TGTGCCAGCAGTGCCGAGCAGGGGGTATCGGATGAGCAGTTCTTC
.,TRBJ2-7,TRBV7-9,.,14,CASSFTLHAYEQYF,TGTGCCAGCAGCTTCACCTTACATGCCTACGAGCAGTACTTC
TRBD1,TRBJ1-1,TRBV6-5,.,14,CASSYSDRGTEAFF,TGTGCCAGCAGTTACTCGGACAGGGGCACTGAAGCTTTCTTT
.,TRBJ2-1,TRBV7-9,few,14,CASSPGTPYREQFF,TGTGCCAGCAGCCCCGGGACGCCCTACCGGGAGCAGTTCTTC
.,TRBJ1-2,TRBV28,.,14,CASSSGGANYGYTF,TGTGCCAGCAGTTCTGGGGGGGCTAACTATGGCTACACCTTC
.,TRBJ1-2,TRBV4-1,.,12,CASSQDQYGYTF,TGCGCCAGCAGCCAAGACCAATATGGCTACACCTTC
.,TRBJ2-3,TRBV28,.,12,CASSSATDTQYF,TGTGCCAGCAGTTCTGCCACAGATACGCAGTATTTT
.,TRBJ1-1,TRBV6-1,.,13,CASSLDSQDRAFF,TGTGCCAGCAGTCTAGACTCACAGGATCGAGCTTTCTTT
.,TRBJ2-2,TRBV25-1,.,15,CASSEQTRDTGELFF,TGTGCCAGCAGTGAACAAACCCGAGATACCGGGGAGCTGTTTTTT
.,TRBJ2-5,TRBV5-1,.,16,CASSLEGTKNQETQYF,TGCGCCAGCAGCTTGGAAGGGACGAAGAACCAAGAGACCCAGTACTTC
.,TRBJ1-3,TRBV27,.,16,CASSNSGQISGNTIYF,TGTGCCAGCAGTAACTCCGGACAGATCTCTGGAAACACCATATATTTT
.,TRBJ1-1,TRBV29-1,.,12,CSVSVSNTEAFF,TGCAGCGTCTCCGTCTCGAACACTGAAGCTTTCTTT
.,TRBJ2-7,TRBV5-1,.,14,CASSLAGEFYEQYF,TGCGCCAGCAGCTTGGCCGGGGAGTTCTACGAGCAGTACTTC
TRBD2,TRBJ2-1,TRBV25-1,.,15,CASSPQRGWDNEQFF,TGTGCCAGCAGTCCCCAGCGGGGGTGGGACAATGAGCAGTTCTTC
.,TRBJ1-1,TRBV2,.,13,CASSRDWNTEAFF,TGTGCCAGCAGTCGCGACTGGAACACTGAAGCTTTCTTT
TRBD1,TRBJ1-1,TRBV19,once,15,CASRFHQPGQDEAFF,TGTGCCAGTAGATTTCACCAGCCGGGACAGGATGAAGCTTTCTTT
.,TRBJ2-1,TRBV20-1,.,11,CSARTDNEQFF,TGCAGTGCTAGAACAGACAATGAGCAGTTCTTC
TRBD2,TRBJ2-7,TRBV5-6,.,17,CASSPSGWVGGSYEQYF,TGTGCCAGCAGCCCCTCGGGCTGGGTCGGGGGGTCCTACGAGCAGTACTTC
TRBD2,TRBJ2-1,TRBV6-5,.,15,CASSSGGTSYNEQFF,TGTGCCAGCAGTAGCGGGGGTACCTCCTACAATGAGCAGTTCTTC